The entry that follows covers one TCR beta chain sequence. Its target is unknown. This entry belongs to a study of OX40 agonist ivuxolimab in advanced cancers. About the study: Dose-escalation patients had hepatocellular carcinoma, melanoma, renal cell or head and neck cancer. Two patients with cutaneous melanoma and one with hepatocellular carcinoma, three in total, showed partial responses. Whole-study findings and limits: In CD8+ T cells, expanded clones were on average more numerous than in CD4+.

TCRdb's copy holds only in-frame clones and misses some; the assay was immunoSEQ multiplex PCR. Here the sample spans about 53,000 clones, roughly 77% being singletons. The sampling schedule covered blood at baseline, cycle 4 day 1, and cycle 7 day 1. From germline, CDR1 is SEHNR and CDR2 FQNEAQ (reference sequence). The trim removed 4 bases at V and 6 bases at J, leaving 6 bases unmatched. CDR3 length equals 15 residues. Sequencing was performed on CD4+ or CD8+ T cells sorted from blood, taken in a trial of the OX40 agonist ivuxolimab. This rearrangement joins TRBV7-9 to TRBJ2-2; TRBD1 matches at 9 bases. The sequence was obtained from an adult with an advanced solid tumor such as melanoma, head and neck, liver or kidney cancer. CDR3 sequence reads: CASSSGTGIAGELFF. CDR3 nucleotide sequence: TGTGCCAGCAGCTCCGGGACAGGGATTGCCGGGGAGCTGTTTTTT.